The TCR beta chain described here comes from a study of cytotoxic CD8 clonotypes in ibrutinib-treated CLL. Study-level background: Patients: over 9 relapsed/refractory, roughly 16 treatment-naive, some 18 IGHV unmutated. Specimens for response were gathered following a median about a year of therapy, spanning 6 to 36.

This clone has just a few counts. Its antigen is as yet unknown. Measured with immunoSEQ multiplex PCR; TCRdb has only the in-frame clones, and not every one. In the table there are roughly 60,000 clones, 71% of which are singletons. Germline CDR1 reads SGHTA; CDR2 reads FQGTGA. Trimming at V came to 1 base and at J to 9 bases, leaving 9 bases not matched to a gene. The CDR3 runs 17 residues. Findings and caveats of the study: Under treatment, the uncommon public clonotypes either contracted or remained stable. Baseline clonality, above age-matched healthy donor levels, tracked circulating CD8+ T-cell counts.

The receptor was isolated from a human donor with chronic lymphocytic leukemia. The rearrangement uses TRBV7-3 and TRBJ2-1; 13 nucleotides match TRBD2. The sequenced sample was PBMCs, obtained after 12 months of ibrutinib treatment. The CDR3 loop reads CASSLKVGLAGAGEQFF. In DNA, the CDR3 is TGTGCCAGCAGCTTAAAAGTCGGACTAGCGGGAGCGGGTGAGCAGTTCTTC.